These 11 T cell receptor beta chains came from one sample sequenced in a study of cytomegalovirus exposure and HLA in healthy donors. It was with 60 Vbeta and 13 Jbeta primers that the PCR ran. The table came from immunoSEQ multiplex PCR; TCRdb's copy has only in-frame clones and leaves some out. The sample lists 130,000 to 150,000 clones; around 73% were seen once. The sequencing input was PBMCs. The receptors were gathered from a female donor in good health and CMV-seronegative.

V and J are TRBV7-6 and TRBJ2-7; D is possibly TRBD2 (6 bases). The CDR3 length is 15 residues. V lost 5 bases and J lost 6, with 20 bases in between. The germline V gene has CDR1 SGHVS and CDR2 FNYEAQ. The CDR3 DNA reads as TGTGCCAGCAGCCGCCTCGTGGGAGGATCGGCCGAGCAGTACTTC. Translation gives CASSRLVGGSAEQYF. The full variable domain, with the rest looked up from reference TRBV7-6 and TRBJ2-7, is GAGVSQSPRYKVTKRGQDVALRCDPISGHVSLYWYRQALGQGPEFLTYFNYEAQQDKSGLPNDRFSAERPEGSISTLTIQRTEQRDSAMYRCASSRLVGGSAEQYFGPGTRLTVT.

The chain employs TRBV9 and TRBJ1-1; D is unclear. The CDR3 has 13 amino acids. The V gene lost 7 bases and the J gene lost 2 bases, with 12 bases spanning the gap. Germline V gene data show CDR1 as SGDLS and CDR2 as YYNGEE. The CDR3 coding sequence is TGTGCCAGCGGGCTTAAGGCTAACACTGAAGCTTTCTTT. It translates to CASGLKANTEAFF. The whole variable domain, remainder taken from reference TRBV9 and TRBJ1-1, is DSGVTQTPKHLITATGQRVTLRCSPRSGDLSVYWYQQSLDQGLQFLIQYYNGEERAKGNILERFSAQQFPDLHSELNLSSLELGDSALYFCASGLKANTEAFFGQGTRLTVV.

The chain has TRBV7-2 and TRBJ1-2; D is perhaps TRBD1 (5 bases). Trimming left V 2 bases short and J 8 bases short, with 12 bases between. The CDR3 covers 13 residues. CDR1 is SGHTA and CDR2 is FQGNSA in the germline V gene. The CDR3 DNA reads TGTGCCAGCAGCTTACAAGACAGAGGCGGCTACACCTTC. Amino acid sequence: CASSLQDRGGYTF.

This rearrangement joins TRBV28 to TRBJ1-2; D unresolved. CDR1 and CDR2 from the germline V gene are MDHEN and SYDVKM. V shed 3 bases and J shed 0 bases, with 8 bases lying between them. CDR3 size: 14 residues. As DNA, the CDR3 is TGTGCCAGCAGTTTCGTCCAGACTAACTATGGCTACACCTTC. It encodes CASSFVQTNYGYTF.

The CDR3 bases are TGTGCCAGCCCCCCGGCGGGGGGTGGCTACACCTTC. It yields the protein CASPPAGGGYTF. The chain couples TRBV21-1 to TRBJ1-2. TRBV21-1 is recorded as a pseudogene. The CDR3 has 12 amino acids.

This chain joins TRBV7-6 and TRBJ2-2; 11 nucleotides line up with TRBD1. V lost 3 bases, J lost 4 bases, and 1 base stayed unmatched. This CDR3 has 15 amino acids. Germline V gene sequence: CDR1 SGHVS, CDR2 FNYEAQ. The CDR3 loop is CASSFGTGGTGELFF. DNA for the CDR3: TGTGCCAGCAGCTTCGGGACAGGGGGCACCGGGGAGCTGTTTTTT.

This sequence joins TRBV5-1 and TRBJ2-5; tentatively, D is TRBD2 (5 bases). The DNA end is a closer match to TRBJ2-7, so the J assignment may be wrong. CDR3 length: 15 residues. From germline, CDR1 is SGHRS and CDR2 YFSETQ. The CDR3 protein is CASSPSQRSTYEQYF. CDR3 in DNA: TGCGCCAGCAGCCCCTCTCAGCGGTCTACCTACGAGCAGTACTTC.

The V gene is TRBV5-1, the J gene TRBJ2-1, with 9 bases fitting TRBD2. The CDR3 spans 17 residues. Per germline, CDR1 SGHRS and CDR2 YFSETQ. J was trimmed by 7 bases and V by 0 bases; bases with no gene match: 11. CDR3 bases: TGCGCCAGCAGCTTGGCCGTGCGGGGGGGCCAGTTGAATGAGCAGTTCTTC. It codes for CASSLAVRGGQLNEQFF.

The rearrangement joins TRBV2 to TRBJ1-1, with D unclear. The CDR3 covers 13 residues. Deletions cut 5 bases from V and 1 base from J, with 8 bases between. CDR1 and CDR2 (germline): SNHLY, FYNNEI. The CDR3 DNA is TGTGCCAGCAGTCGATTACAGAACACTGAAGCTTTCTTT. Protein: CASSRLQNTEAFF.

The rearrangement links TRBV14 to TRBJ2-5; D is perhaps TRBD1 (5 bases). The CDR3 totals 16 residues. Trimming took off 0 bases at V and 4 bases at J, with 15 bases between the two ends. The V gene's germline CDR1 is SGHDN and CDR2 FVKESK. The chain's CDR3 is CASSQDLRHGAETQYF. The DNA for the CDR3 is TGTGCCAGCAGCCAAGATCTTAGGCATGGGGCAGAGACCCAGTACTTC. Drawing the rest from reference TRBV14 and TRBJ2-5, the complete variable domain is EAGVTQFPSHSVIEKGQTVTLRCDPISGHDNLYWYRRVMGKEIKFLLHFVKESKQDESGMPNNRFLAERTGGTYSTLKVQPAELEDSGVYFCASSQDLRHGAETQYFGPGTRLLVL.

The CDR3 sequence: CASSSTPRGTLIYEQYF. In nucleotides, the CDR3 is TGTGCCAGCAGCTCGACCCCCCGGGGGACTTTGATCTACGAGCAGTACTTC. The chain recombines TRBV7-2 with TRBJ2-7; D is possibly TRBD2 (6 bases). This CDR3 region has 17 residues. V was trimmed by 4 bases and J by 3 bases, leaving 22 bases between them. From germline, CDR1 is SGHTA and CDR2 FQGNSA.